The 6 T cell receptor beta chains reported below all come from one sample, sequenced in a study of T cell responses to AZD1222 COVID-19 vaccine. Libraries were prepared by immunoSEQ multiplex PCR; TCRdb keeps only in-frame clonotypes and omits some of them. Found here are around 130,000 clones, 75% to 95% of them singletons; the top ten hold 4.2%. Sequenced here: peripheral blood, sampled 28 days after the second dose of the MenACWY control vaccine. The receptors here all came from an adult who received the MenACWY meningococcal vaccine as a control.

This chain connects TRBV27 to TRBJ1-6; D gene uncertain. The V end was cut by 3 bases, the J end by 7 bases, with 10 bases between. This CDR3 is 14 amino acids long. From germline, CDR1 is MNHEY and CDR2 SMNVEV (reference sequence). The CDR3 protein is CASSFLGGNSPLHF. The CDR3 DNA is TGTGCCAGCAGTTTCCTGGGAGGGAATTCACCCCTCCACTTT.

This chain uses TRBV9 with TRBJ1-1, with D hard to call. The CDR3 is made up of 15 amino acids. Per the germline V gene, CDR1 is SGDLS and CDR2 is YYNGEE. V gave up 0 bases and J gave up 1 base, with 10 bases separating them. The CDR3 nucleotides read TGTGCCAGCAGCGTAGATACAGTCCGGAACACTGAAGCTTTCTTT. Amino acids: CASSVDTVRNTEAFF.

The chain has TRBV20-1 and TRBJ2-7, with D tentatively TRBD2 (5 bases). Germline CDR1 DFQATT, CDR2 SNEGSKA (reference sequence). The V end was cut by 2 bases, the J end by 6 bases, with 8 bases between. This CDR3 region has 11 residues. In DNA, the CDR3 is TGCAGTGCTAGACAGGAGGCCGAGCAGTACTTC. It translates to CSARQEAEQYF.

The rearrangement joins TRBV15 to TRBJ2-1; D may be TRBD1 (6 bases). The V end lost 2 bases, the J end lost 0 bases, and 17 bases lay between the germline ends. The CDR3 runs 18 residues. Germline CDR1 is LNHNV and CDR2 is YYDKDF (reference sequence). The CDR3 protein is CATSRQPGTPISYNEQFF. CDR3 DNA: TGTGCCACCAGCAGACAACCCGGGACACCCATCTCCTACAATGAGCAGTTCTTC.

This sequence joins TRBV4-2 and TRBJ1-4; 11 nucleotides match TRBD1. The junction had 4 bases not matched to a gene; V was cut back by 4 bases and J by 0 bases. The CDR3 is 17 amino acids. Germline V gene lookup returns CDR1 LGHNA and CDR2 YNFKEQ. CDR3 region: CASSPGQGAATNEKLFF. CDR3 DNA: TGTGCCAGCAGCCCCGGACAGGGGGCCGCAACTAATGAAAAACTGTTTTTT.

This chain links TRBV20-1 with TRBJ2-3, with D maybe TRBD1 (6 bases). Germline V lookup: CDR1 DFQATT, CDR2 SNEGSKA (reference sequence). The CDR3 contains 16 residues. The V end was cut by 3 bases, the J end by 3 bases, with 19 bases between. CDR3 sequence (DNA): TGCAGTGCTAGTCCCCTGGGGACAATTTCGACAGATACGCAGTATTTT. It encodes CSASPLGTISTDTQYF.